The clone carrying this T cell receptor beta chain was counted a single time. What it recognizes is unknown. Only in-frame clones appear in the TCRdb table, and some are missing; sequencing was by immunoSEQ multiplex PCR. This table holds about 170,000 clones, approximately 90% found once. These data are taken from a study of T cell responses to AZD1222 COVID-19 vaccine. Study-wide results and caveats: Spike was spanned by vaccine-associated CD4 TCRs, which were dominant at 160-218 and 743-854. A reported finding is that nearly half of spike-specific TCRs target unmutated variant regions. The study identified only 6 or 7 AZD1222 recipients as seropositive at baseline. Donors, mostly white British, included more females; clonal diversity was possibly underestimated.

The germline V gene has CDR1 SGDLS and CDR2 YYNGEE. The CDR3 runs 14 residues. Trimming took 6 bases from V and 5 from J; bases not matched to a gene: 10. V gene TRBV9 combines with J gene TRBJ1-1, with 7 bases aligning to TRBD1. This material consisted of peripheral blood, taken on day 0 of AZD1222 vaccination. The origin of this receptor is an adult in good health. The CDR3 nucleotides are TGTGCCAGCACCGGTCCCGGGACAGATACTGAAGCTTTCTTT. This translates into CASTGPGTDTEAFF.